A single T cell receptor (beta chain) is shown here with its context. The antigen is undetermined. Clones were sequenced by immunoSEQ multiplex PCR, and TCRdb holds only the in-frame ones, with some missing. The table includes hundreds of thousands of clones, approximately 97% detected once. The data derive from a study of shared clonotypes between healthy human individuals. Background on the study: A couple of women and a few men aged 18 to 49 made up the donors. Notes on the study in general: Despite large depth, rarefaction showed incomplete sorted-subset sequencing.

Trimming stripped 5 bases from V and 5 bases from J, with 12 bases between. Germline V CDR1 and CDR2: MNHEY, SMNVEV (reference sequence). This CDR3 has 13 amino acids. CD8 memory combined CD45RO+ cells with CCR7-negative CD45RA+ TemRA cells. Sequenced input: memory CD8+ T cells sorted from blood. Sample subset: CD45RO+ cells pooled with CCR7-negative TemRA cells. The receptor comes from a man aged 25-40 years in good health. The chain is built from TRBV27 and TRBJ2-5; no reliable D call. CDR3 DNA: TGTGCCAGCAGTCGGCTTTTGGGGGAGACCCAGTACTTC. It yields the protein CASSRLLGETQYF.